Described below is a single T cell receptor beta chain sequence and its context. This entry is derived from a study of CD8 T cells in Susac syndrome. Trimming removed 3 bases from V and 1 base from J, with 7 bases in between. The CDR3 contains 14 residues. Germline lookup yields CDR1 MDHEN and CDR2 SYDVKM. Random hexamers were used to reverse transcribe an amount of roughly 0.5 to 1 ug RNA. TCRdb called the immunoSEQ multiplex PCR reads again in MiXCR, with one record for every CDR3 protein. The repertoire holds approximately 300,000 distinct CDR3 sequences, approximately 85% seen once, with around 0.2% in the top ten.

The J gene is TRBJ1-5, the V gene TRBV28; D is ambiguous. The source material was CD8+ T cells from PBMCs. This receptor was identified in a human donor with multiple sclerosis. The CDR3 is CASSFMGSNQPQHF. The CDR3 region has the DNA TGTGCCAGCAGTTTTATGGGGAGCAATCAGCCCCAGCATTTT.